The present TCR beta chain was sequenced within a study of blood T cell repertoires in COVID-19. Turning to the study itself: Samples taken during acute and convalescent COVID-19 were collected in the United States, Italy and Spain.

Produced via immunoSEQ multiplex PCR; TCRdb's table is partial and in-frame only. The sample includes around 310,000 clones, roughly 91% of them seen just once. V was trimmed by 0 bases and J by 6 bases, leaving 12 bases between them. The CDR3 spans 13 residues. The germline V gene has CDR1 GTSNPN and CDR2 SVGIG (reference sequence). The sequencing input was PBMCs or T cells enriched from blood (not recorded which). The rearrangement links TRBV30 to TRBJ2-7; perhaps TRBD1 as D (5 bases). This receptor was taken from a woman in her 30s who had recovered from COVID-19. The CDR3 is CAWSVQTGAEQYF. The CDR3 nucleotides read TGTGCCTGGAGTGTACAAACAGGAGCCGAGCAGTACTTC.